Listed below are T cell receptor beta chains from one sample, sequenced in a study of T cell responses to AZD1222 COVID-19 vaccine. Sequencing was performed with immunoSEQ multiplex PCR; in TCRdb, only in-frame clones are kept and a portion is missing. The data show roughly 55,000 clones, with about 90% seen just once and approximately 2% held by the top ten. The material was peripheral blood, obtained on day 0 of AZD1222 vaccination. The receptors derive from an adult in good health. Each CDR3 is given with its conserved first and last residue. The D gene is left open where the match is weak. Some rows mark clone size as missing; the rest say once, few, many or name a class of expanded clone.

D	V	size	J	CDR3	DNA
NA	TRBV2	NA	TRBJ1-6	CASSEQAQGPTSPLHF	TGTGCCAGCAGTGAACAAGCGCAGGGACCTACATCACCCCTCCACTTT
TRBD1	TRBV28	NA	TRBJ1-5	CATNPYRGTYQPQHF	TGTGCCACCAATCCGTACAGGGGAACGTATCAGCCCCAGCATTTT
TRBD1	TRBV2	NA	TRBJ2-7	CASSGTGDYEQYF	TGTGCCAGCAGTGGGACAGGGGACTACGAGCAGTACTTC
TRBD2	TRBV11-2	NA	TRBJ2-1	CASSLASSGSLNEQFF	TGTGCCAGCAGCTTAGCGTCTAGCGGGAGTTTGAATGAGCAGTTCTTC
TRBD1	TRBV5-1	few	TRBJ2-7	CASSFGQALNEQYF	TGCGCCAGCAGCTTCGGACAGGCTCTCAACGAGCAGTACTTC
TRBD2	TRBV29-1	NA	TRBJ2-7	CSIRTRLAGGEGRYEQYF	TGCAGCATAAGGACTCGACTAGCGGGAGGGGAGGGGCGCTACGAGCAGTACTTC
NA	TRBV9	NA	TRBJ1-3	CASSTPGASSGNTIYF	TGTGCCAGCAGCACCCCAGGGGCATCAAGTGGAAACACCATATATTTT
TRBD2	TRBV6-4	NA	TRBJ2-1	CASSVLAGAYNEQFF	TGTGCCAGCAGTGTCCTAGCGGGAGCCTACAATGAGCAGTTCTTC
TRBD2	TRBV5-4	NA	TRBJ2-5	CASGTSGTSRETQYF	TGTGCCAGCGGGACTTCCGGGACTAGTAGAGAGACCCAGTACTTC
NA	TRBV5-1	NA	TRBJ2-5	CASSLESLWETQYF	TGCGCCAGCAGCTTGGAAAGTCTATGGGAGACCCAGTACTTC
NA	TRBV18	NA	TRBJ1-4	CASSPGGAANEKLFF	TGTGCCAGCTCACCAGGGGGGGCCGCTAACGAAAAACTGTTTTTT
NA	TRBV19	NA	TRBJ2-1	CASSPALSYSNEQFF	TGTGCCAGTAGTCCAGCTCTGTCCTATAGCAATGAGCAGTTCTTC
NA	TRBV6-6	NA	TRBJ1-6	CASSYDVGGAGSPLHF	TGTGCCAGCAGTTACGATGTGGGGGGCGCGGGTTCACCCCTCCACTTT
NA	TRBV14	NA	TRBJ1-6	CASSQDRAASLHF	TGTGCCAGCAGCCAAGATCGGGCGGCCTCCCTCCACTTT
TRBD1	TRBV5-4	NA	TRBJ2-5	CASSFSGGIRETQYF	TGTGCCAGCAGCTTTTCAGGGGGAATACGAGAGACCCAGTACTTC
NA	TRBV2	NA	TRBJ1-4	CALGGTREKLFF	TGTGCCCTCGGGGGCACTCGTGAAAAACTGTTTTTT
NA	TRBV5-1	NA	TRBJ2-2	CASSRQDLNTGELFF	TGCGCCAGCAGCCGACAGGACCTGAACACCGGGGAGCTGTTTTTT
NA	TRBV28	NA	TRBJ1-4	CASHQGGEKLFF	TGTGCCAGTCACCAGGGAGGCGAAAAACTGTTTTTT
NA	TRBV27	few	TRBJ1-2	CASSSDGYGYTF	TGTGCCAGCAGTTCGGACGGCTATGGCTACACCTTC
TRBD2	TRBV10-1	NA	TRBJ2-1	CASSDSLSGRHNEQFF	TGCGCCAGCAGTGACTCCCTTAGCGGGAGACACAATGAGCAGTTCTTC
TRBD2	TRBV7-2	NA	TRBJ2-1	CASSLVAAGVDEQFF	TGTGCCAGCAGCTTAGTTGCAGCGGGAGTCGATGAGCAGTTCTTC